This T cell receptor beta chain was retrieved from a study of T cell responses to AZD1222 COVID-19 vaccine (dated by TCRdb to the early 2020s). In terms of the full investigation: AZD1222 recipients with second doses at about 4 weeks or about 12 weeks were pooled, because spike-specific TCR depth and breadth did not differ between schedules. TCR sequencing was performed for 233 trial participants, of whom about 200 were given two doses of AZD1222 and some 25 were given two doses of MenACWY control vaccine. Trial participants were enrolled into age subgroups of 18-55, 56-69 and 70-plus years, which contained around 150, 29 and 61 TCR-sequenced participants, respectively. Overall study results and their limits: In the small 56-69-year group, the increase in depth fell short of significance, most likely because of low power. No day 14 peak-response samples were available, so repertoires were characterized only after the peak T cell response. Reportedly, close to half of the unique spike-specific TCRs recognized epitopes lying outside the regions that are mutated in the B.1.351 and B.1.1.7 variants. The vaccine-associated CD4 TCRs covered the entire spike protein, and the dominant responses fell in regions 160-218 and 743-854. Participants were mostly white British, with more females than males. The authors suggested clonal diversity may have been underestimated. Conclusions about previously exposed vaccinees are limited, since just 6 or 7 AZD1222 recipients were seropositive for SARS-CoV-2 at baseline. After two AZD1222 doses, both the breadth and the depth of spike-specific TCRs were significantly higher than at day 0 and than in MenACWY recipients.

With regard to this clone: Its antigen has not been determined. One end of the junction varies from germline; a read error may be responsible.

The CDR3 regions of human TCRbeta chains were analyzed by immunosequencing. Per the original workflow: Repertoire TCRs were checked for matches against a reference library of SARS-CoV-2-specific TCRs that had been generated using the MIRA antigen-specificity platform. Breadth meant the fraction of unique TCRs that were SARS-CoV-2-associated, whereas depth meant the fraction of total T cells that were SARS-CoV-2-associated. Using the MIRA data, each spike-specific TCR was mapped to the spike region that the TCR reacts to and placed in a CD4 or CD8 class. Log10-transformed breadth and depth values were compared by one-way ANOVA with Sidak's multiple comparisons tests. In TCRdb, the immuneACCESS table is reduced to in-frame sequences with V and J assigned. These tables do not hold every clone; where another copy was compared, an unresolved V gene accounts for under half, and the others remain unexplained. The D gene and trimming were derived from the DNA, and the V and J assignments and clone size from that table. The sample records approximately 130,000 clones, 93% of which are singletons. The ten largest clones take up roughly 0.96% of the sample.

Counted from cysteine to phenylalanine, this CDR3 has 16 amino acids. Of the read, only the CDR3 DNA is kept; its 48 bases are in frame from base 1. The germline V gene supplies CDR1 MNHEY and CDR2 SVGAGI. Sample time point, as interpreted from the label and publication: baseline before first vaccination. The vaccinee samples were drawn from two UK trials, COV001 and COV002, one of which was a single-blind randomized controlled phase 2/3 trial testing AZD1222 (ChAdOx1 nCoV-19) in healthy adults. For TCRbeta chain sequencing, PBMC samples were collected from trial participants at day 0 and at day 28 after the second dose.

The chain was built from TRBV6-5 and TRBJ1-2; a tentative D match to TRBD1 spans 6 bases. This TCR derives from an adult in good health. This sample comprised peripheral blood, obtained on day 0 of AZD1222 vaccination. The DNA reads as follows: TGTGCCAGCACTTACTCGAGGAGGGGGAGTTCTTTTGGCTACACCTTC. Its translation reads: CASTYSRRGSSFGYTF.